These T cell receptor beta chains were read from a single sample in a study of blood T cell repertoires in COVID-19. Using immunoSEQ multiplex PCR, the repertoire was profiled, and TCRdb retains in-frame clones only, with some absent. The table lists 310,000 or so clones, 87% of them singletons. Input material: PBMCs or T cells enriched from blood (not recorded which). All receptors come from a young woman who had recovered from COVID-19. Both conserved end residues are part of each CDR3. Clone size is shown for a subset of rows, as once, few, many or a class of expanded clone.

TRBJ1-1,TRBV7-9,.,CASSHRRTVNTEAFF
TRBJ2-7,TRBV27,.,CASSLSPGGRAYEQYF
TRBJ2-5,TRBV4-3,.,CASSQDQAARETQYF
TRBJ2-3,TRBV18,.,CASSPRLAGGTDTQYF
TRBJ1-2,TRBV9,.,CASSSGQARYGYTF
TRBJ1-2,TRBV30,.,CAWSADRGNDGYTF
TRBJ1-1,TRBV7-3,few,CASSLEGNTEAFF
TRBJ1-1,TRBV6-6,.,CASSSRRGARSTEAFF
TRBJ1-3,TRBV7-6,.,CASSLIPGQGSGNTIYF
TRBJ1-1,TRBV29-1,once,CSAQVRDKPRGAFF
TRBJ2-2,TRBV3-1/TRBV3-2,.,CASSRDTPNTGELFF
TRBJ2-7,TRBV30,few,CAWSVRSSGGPSYEQYF
TRBJ1-2,TRBV7-9,.,CASSPTSGTGFYDYGYTF
TRBJ2-5,TRBV19,.,CASSIVGGTETQYF
TRBJ2-1,TRBV5-1,.,CASSLGYRDSGNEQFF
TRBJ2-3,TRBV7-3,.,CASSLGRRAGDTQYF
TRBJ1-4,TRBV19,few,CASSPRNEKLFF
TRBJ2-7,TRBV15,.,CATSRDRGTYEQYF
TRBJ1-2,TRBV20-1,.,CSAEGGGYTF
TRBJ1-2,TRBV30,.,CAWNPGDYGYTF
TRBJ2-5,TRBV11-2,.,CASSLVMQETQYF
TRBJ2-7,TRBV27,.,CASRDRAYEQYF
TRBJ2-6,TRBV9,.,CASSVLAGGANVLTF
TRBJ2-5,TRBV10-3,.,CAISKRGDQETQYF
TRBJ2-5,TRBV5-5,.,CASSPPSSGIRETQYF
TRBJ1-1,TRBV2,once,CASSGQSRGTEAFF
TRBJ1-2,TRBV21-1,.,CASNNRVYGYTF
TRBJ1-4,TRBV11-2,.,CASSPGGTYEKLFF
TRBJ2-7,TRBV5-1,few,CASSFSGAYEQYF
TRBJ2-7,TRBV5-1,.,CASSSGSRQGHEQYF
TRBJ2-7,TRBV6-2/TRBV6-3,.,CASSTGTSIYYEQYF
TRBJ2-1,TRBV19,.,CATRAGGLSYNEQFF
TRBJ1-1,TRBV5-5,.,CASIPRGHTEAFF
TRBJ1-2,TRBV4-3,.,CASSQDITQRYGYTF
TRBJ2-5,TRBV9,.,CASSVGGRGGSETQYF
TRBJ1-3,TRBV5-8,.,CASSLESVSGNTIYF
TRBJ1-5,TRBV7-8,.,CASSSQGQGGNQPQHF
TRBJ1-4,TRBV7-4,.,CASSLERLETATNEKLFF
TRBJ1-1,TRBV28,.,CASTAGSHRVNTEAFF
TRBJ2-7,TRBV2,once,CASTRNPGQGFHEQYF
TRBJ2-5,TRBV2,.,CASSQDRVRGETQYF
TRBJ2-3,TRBV2,.,CASSEGPGSADTQYF
TRBJ2-7,TRBV2,.,CASSPTGTSRSEQYF
TRBJ1-1,TRBV6-5,.,CASSYSATGNTEAFF
TRBJ1-1,TRBV2,.,CASSGVTVNTEAFF
TRBJ2-7,TRBV30,.,CAWSRGEYEQYF
TRBJ1-6,TRBV5-6,.,CASSFRGSSNSPLHF
TRBJ1-1,TRBV7-9,once,CASSSSPMSTEAFF
TRBJ2-3,TRBV18,.,CASSPQGQLTDTQYF
TRBJ1-2,TRBV7-9,.,CASSPLVGGFGYTF
TRBJ2-7,TRBV6-5,.,CASRQSGGGPFEQYF
TRBJ2-2,TRBV5-4,.,CASSLVSGGRTGELFF
TRBJ2-5,TRBV30,.,CAWSVLQGWRETQYF